This TCR beta chain was profiled in a study of blood T cell repertoires in COVID-19. Whole-study context: COVID-19 samples, acute and convalescent, were from the United States, Italy and Spain. PBMCs, B-cell-depleted T cells, or T cells provided the cDNA or gDNA that made up the material.

As originally analysed: Estimated nucleated cell counts came from reference gene primer amplification. Clones were sequenced by immunoSEQ multiplex PCR, and TCRdb holds only the in-frame ones, with some missing. V, J and clone size reflect that table, while D and trimming were determined from the DNA. The repertoire holds a few hundred thousand clones, around 81% seen once, with about 2.3% in the top ten. The V gene end was trimmed by 2 bases and the J gene end by 2 bases; junction bases not matched to a gene: 3. The CDR3 covers 17 residues. CDR1 is MNHNS, CDR2 SASEGT, per germline. The specimen was peripheral blood. The V call is TRBV6-1, the J call TRBJ2-6; the match to TRBD1 covers 10 bases. The sequence was obtained from a woman aged 60-70 years with acute or convalescent COVID-19. The CDR3 region is CASSEFGTGAGANVLTF. For the CDR3, the DNA is TGTGCCAGCAGTGAATTCGGGACAGGGGCTGGGGCCAACGTCCTGACTTTC.